Following are 18 T cell receptor beta chains from one sample sequenced in a study of T cell responses to AZD1222 COVID-19 vaccine. TCRdb's copy holds only in-frame clones and misses some; the assay was immunoSEQ multiplex PCR. The profile shows roughly 110,000 clones, 90% to 95% of them singletons. Sequenced material: peripheral blood, taken on day 0 of AZD1222 vaccination. These receptors all come from an adult in good health.

This rearrangement joins TRBV18 to TRBJ1-2; 9 nucleotides agree with TRBD1. Germline CDR1 and CDR2: KGHSH and LQKENI. Losses at the gene ends were 3 bases for V and 4 bases for J; bases not matched to a gene: 3. The CDR3 runs 14 residues. The CDR3 loop is CASSPGTGSYGYTF. CDR3 sequence (DNA): TGTGCCAGCTCACCCGGGACAGGGTCCTATGGCTACACCTTC.

This chain joins TRBV3-1 (or the pseudogene TRBV3-2) and TRBJ2-5; a weak D match, TRBD1 (8 bases). Trimming removed 5 bases from V and 9 bases from J, with 22 bases in between. Germline V gene sequence: CDR1 LGHDT, CDR2 YNNKEL (reference sequence). The CDR3 loop spans 15 amino acids. The DNA of the CDR3 is TGTGCCAGCAGCAGCTACAGGGGGGGATTTGAAGCCCAGTACTTC. Its protein product is CASSSYRGGFEAQYF.

This chain joins TRBV30 and TRBJ2-1, with 16 bases identical to TRBD2. The trim removed 2 bases at V and 13 bases at J, leaving 8 bases unmatched. CDR1 is GTSNPN, CDR2 SVGIG, per germline (reference sequence). CDR3 length: 15 residues. The CDR3 here is CAWSQGTSGGERQFF. CDR3 bases: TGTGCCTGGAGTCAAGGGACTAGCGGGGGGGAGCGACAGTTCTTC.

The chain joins TRBV30 to TRBJ1-2; possible D gene TRBD1, 6 bases. CDR3 length: 13 residues. CDR1 and CDR2 (germline): GTSNPN, SVGIG (reference sequence). Trimming pared 0 bases from V and 4 bases from J, leaving 9 bases between. The CDR3 nucleotides read TGTGCCTGGAGTGTATCAGGGGCCTATGGCTACACCTTC. Translating it yields CAWSVSGAYGYTF.

This clone was seen only once. This chain joins TRBV11-2 and TRBJ1-1; perhaps TRBD1 as D (6 bases). In germline, CDR1 is SGHAT, CDR2 FQNNGV. The CDR3 covers 12 residues. With 6 bases removed from V and 10 bases from J, the gap between germline ends came to 15 bases. The CDR3 reads CASSPNRDIAFF. The CDR3 DNA is TGTGCCAGCAGTCCAAACCGGGACATAGCTTTCTTT. Supplemented by reference TRBV11-2 and TRBJ1-1, the full variable domain reads EAGVAQSPRYKIIEKRQSVAFWCNPISGHATLYWYQQILGQGPKLLIQFQNNGVVDDSQLPKDRFSAERLKGVDSTLKIQPAKLEDSAVYLCASSPNRDIAFFGQGTRLTVV.

The chain employs TRBV7-9 and TRBJ2-1, with D maybe TRBD2 (7 bases). This CDR3 has 16 residues. The V gene lost 3 bases and the J gene lost 5 bases, with 17 bases spanning the gap. Germline loops: CDR1 SEHNR, CDR2 FQNEAQ (reference sequence). This CDR3 is CASSFMGGLRHNEQFF. CDR3 nucleotide sequence: TGTGCCAGCAGCTTTATGGGGGGGCTGAGGCACAATGAGCAGTTCTTC.

V usage is TRBV5-1 and J usage is TRBJ2-4, with D tentatively TRBD1 (8 bases). CDR1 is SGHRS, CDR2 YFSETQ, per germline. V lost 4 bases and J lost 0, with 17 bases in between. CDR3 length: 17 residues. CDR3 in amino acids: CASSQGAGDIAKNIQYF. The DNA for the CDR3 is TGCGCCAGCAGCCAGGGGGCGGGGGACATAGCCAAAAACATTCAGTACTTC.

The V and J genes are TRBV25-1 and TRBJ1-1, with 7 bases that match TRBD1. This CDR3 spans 15 amino acids. V lost 1 base to trimming and J lost 6 bases; unmatched junction nucleotides: 8. Germline V gives CDR1 MGHDK, CDR2 SYGVNS. Here the CDR3 DNA reads TGTGCCAGCAGTGAATTTGCAGGGGGGTTAGCTGAAGCTTTCTTT. It specifies CASSEFAGGLAEAFF.

This clone was counted once. The V call is TRBV5-5, the J call TRBJ1-1; TRBD1 matches 10 bases. The length of the CDR3 is 17 residues. The junction had 6 bases not matched to a gene; V was cut back by 1 base and J by 0 bases. Germline V gives CDR1 SGHKS, CDR2 YYEKEE (reference sequence). This chain's CDR3 is CASSLYGTGDLNTEAFF. The CDR3 nucleotides read TGTGCCAGCAGCTTGTACGGGACAGGGGATTTGAACACTGAAGCTTTCTTT.

CDR3 coding DNA: TGCAGCGTAATTGGGGGGCGAGGGGAGACCCAGTACTTC. Translating it yields CSVIGGRGETQYF. The chain combines TRBV29-1 with TRBJ2-5, with D perhaps matching TRBD1 or TRBD2 (6 bases each). The CDR3 is made up of 13 amino acids. Germline CDR1 is SQVTM and CDR2 is ANQGSEA. V lost 6 bases and J lost 5, with 16 bases in between.

This clone has just one count. V and J are TRBV4-3 and TRBJ1-1; TRBD1 aligns across 8 bases. Losses at the gene ends were 5 bases for V and 7 bases for J; bases not matched to a gene: 15. This CDR3 spans 16 amino acids. Germline values: CDR1 LGHNA, CDR2 YSLEER. CDR3 region: CASSGPVQGARGEAFF. DNA of the CDR3: TGCGCCAGCAGCGGACCTGTGCAGGGGGCGAGGGGTGAAGCTTTCTTT.

This clone was seen a single time. This rearrangement joins TRBV10-3 to TRBJ1-1, with 7 bases fitting TRBD1. Per the germline V gene, CDR1 is ENHRY and CDR2 is SYGVKD. Losses at the gene ends were 5 bases for V and 1 base for J; bases not matched to a gene: 1. The CDR3 has 13 amino acids. CDR3 DNA: TGTGCCATCAGTCCAGGGGGGAACACTGAAGCTTTCTTT. This encodes CAISPGGNTEAFF.

The rearrangement uses TRBV9 and TRBJ2-5; 8 positions match TRBD2. With 7 bases clipped from V and 0 bases from J, the junction kept 5 bases outside the gene matches. The CDR3 is 14 amino acids. Germline V gene lookup returns CDR1 SGDLS and CDR2 YYNGEE. The CDR3 DNA reads as TGTGCCAGCGGGCGGCGGGGGGACCAAGAGACCCAGTACTTC. Translating it yields CASGRRGDQETQYF.

This chain links TRBV19 with TRBJ1-5; possibly TRBD1 for D (6 bases). Germline lookup yields CDR1 LNHDA and CDR2 SQIVND (reference sequence). With 10 bases removed from V and 5 bases from J, the gap between germline ends came to 18 bases. The CDR3 runs 14 residues. As DNA, the CDR3 is TGTGCCACTAGCGGGGACAACCGGGATCAGCCCCAGCATTTT. Its translation: CATSGDNRDQPQHF.

The V and J genes are TRBV7-2 and TRBJ1-5; D is ambiguous. There are 17 residues in the CDR3. Per the germline V gene, CDR1 is SGHTA and CDR2 is FQGNSA. The V and J ends lost 0 bases and 0 bases respectively, with 12 bases between them. The CDR3 is CASSLAGGYNSNQPQHF. CDR3 coding DNA: TGTGCCAGCAGCTTAGCGGGAGGATATAATAGCAATCAGCCCCAGCATTTT.

The CDR3 DNA sequence: TGTGCCTGGGGTTGGAAAGGGCAGATCCGAGGTTTACTTTGCGCCGGGGAGCTGTTTTTT. As protein: CAWGWKGQIRGLLCAGELFF. This chain uses TRBV30 with TRBJ2-2; D is unclear. This CDR3 spans 20 amino acids. Germline CDR1 and CDR2: GTSNPN and SVGIG (reference sequence). Trimming removed 5 bases from V and 6 bases from J, with 34 bases in between.

The V gene is TRBV19, the J gene TRBJ2-1; D is unresolved. V was pared by 2 bases and J by 12 bases, with 11 bases between. This CDR3 has 12 amino acids. Germline CDR1 reads LNHDA; CDR2 reads SQIVND (reference sequence). CDR3 bases: TGTGCCAGTAGTATATGTCTAGTGGTGCAGTTCTTC. It encodes CASSICLVVQFF.

Here the CDR3 DNA reads TGCGCCAGCAGCCAAGATCGCAGGGGAACAAATGAAGCTTTCTTT. Its translation is CASSQDRRGTNEAFF. V is TRBV4-3 and J is TRBJ1-1; tentative D call: TRBD1 (6 bases). V gave up 0 bases and J gave up 7 bases, with 15 bases separating them. The CDR3 is 15 amino acids. Germline V CDR1 and CDR2: LGHNA, YSLEER.